These 6 T cell receptor beta chains were all obtained from the same sample, sequenced in a study of blood T cell repertoires in COVID-19. The method was immunoSEQ multiplex PCR; TCRdb's version includes in-frame clones alone and lacks a portion of them. This sample yields some 200,000 clones, of which 83% are seen a single time; around 1.3% belongs to the top ten. Input material: peripheral blood. The origin of the receptors is a woman aged 30 to 39 with COVID-19, enrolled during active disease.

The V and J genes are TRBV12-3 or TRBV12-4 and TRBJ2-3; D gene ambiguous. This CDR3 is built from 12 residues. Deletions cut 8 bases from V and 2 bases from J, with 8 bases between. The CDR3 nucleotides are TGTGCCAGCGGGCACCCCACAGATACGCAGTATTTT. Protein sequence: CASGHPTDTQYF.

The chain joins TRBV30 to TRBJ1-2; TRBD1 is a possible D gene (6 bases). Trimming shortened V by 0 bases and J by 4 bases, and 12 bases separated the two germline ends. CDR3 length: 14 residues. CDR1 and CDR2 (germline): GTSNPN, SVGIG (reference sequence). CDR3 region: CAWSVLPGAYGYTF. The CDR3 DNA sequence: TGTGCCTGGAGTGTACTCCCAGGGGCCTATGGCTACACCTTC.

This rearrangement joins TRBV5-4 to TRBJ2-3, with 7 nucleotides matching TRBD2. Germline V CDR1 and CDR2: SGHNT, YYREEE (reference sequence). This CDR3 is 14 amino acids long. Trimming cost V 3 bases and J 2 bases; bases outside gene matches: 3. Here the CDR3 reads CASSSERDTDTQYF. The CDR3 DNA reads TGTGCCAGCAGCTCTGAGCGGGACACAGATACGCAGTATTTT.

The V gene is TRBV5-1, the J gene TRBJ2-1, with 7 bases that match TRBD1. The CDR3 consists of 17 residues. The J segment lost 7 bases and the V segment lost 2 bases, leaving 15 bases of the junction unmatched. The germline V gene has CDR1 SGHRS and CDR2 YFSETQ. The CDR3 is CASSFALTGSTGNEQFF. CDR3 bases: TGCGCCAGCAGCTTTGCCCTGACAGGGAGCACCGGGAATGAGCAGTTCTTC.

The chain joins TRBV7-3 to TRBJ2-1; possibly TRBD1 for D (7 bases). With 2 bases removed from V and 7 bases from J, the gap between germline ends came to 15 bases. Germline lookup yields CDR1 SGHTA and CDR2 FQGTGA. This CDR3 has 15 residues. CDR3 residues: CASSLQGGISNEQFF. The CDR3 DNA reads as TGTGCCAGCAGCTTACAGGGGGGAATATCGAATGAGCAGTTCTTC.

This chain connects TRBV11-2 to TRBJ2-1; no definite D call. This CDR3 contains 12 residues. Germline V CDR1 and CDR2: SGHAT, FQNNGV. Trimming cost V 5 bases and J 2 bases, with 4 bases left between them. The CDR3 region is CASSPTYNEQFF. The CDR3 nucleotides read TGTGCCAGCAGCCCTACCTACAATGAGCAGTTCTTC. The full variable domain, with the rest looked up from reference TRBV11-2 and TRBJ2-1, is EAGVAQSPRYKIIEKRQSVAFWCNPISGHATLYWYQQILGQGPKLLIQFQNNGVVDDSQLPKDRFSAERLKGVDSTLKIQPAKLEDSAVYLCASSPTYNEQFFGPGTRLTVL.